This TCR beta chain was documented in a study of blood T cell repertoires in COVID-19. Across the study: Spain, Italy and the United States supplied samples that represented acute and convalescent COVID-19. Nucleic acid was either cDNA or gDNA, and it came from T cells, B-cell-depleted T cells, or PBMCs.

Original processing methods: Amplified reference gene primers provided the basis for estimating nucleated cell counts. Profiling relied on immunoSEQ multiplex PCR, and the TCRdb table lists in-frame clones only, not all of them. The V and J calls and the clone size are those of that table, but D and trimming were determined from the DNA. The table records under 200,000 clones, approximately 86% of them present only once. The V and J ends lost 6 bases and 0 bases respectively, with 11 bases between them. Germline V gene sequence: CDR1 LNHDA, CDR2 SQIVND (reference sequence). This CDR3 is 14 amino acids long.

This clonotype originated in a man in his 60s with COVID-19, enrolled during active disease. The sequencing sample was made of peripheral blood. The chain couples TRBV19 to TRBJ1-1; D is possibly TRBD1 (5 bases). The CDR3 is CASRPTGLNTEAFF. The CDR3 coding sequence is TGTGCCAGTAGACCCACAGGTCTGAACACTGAAGCTTTCTTT.